This T cell receptor (beta chain) comes out of a study of cytomegalovirus exposure and HLA in healthy donors. General study points: Later analysis showed TCR association rates varying by HLA locus, highest for DRB1 and lowest for HLA-C. Accurate prediction of HLA-A and HLA-B alleles (for most subjects) was reportedly achieved from TCR beta sequences.

There are 18 residues in the CDR3. Germline V gene data show CDR1 as SGHVS and CDR2 as FQNEAQ. V trimming: 1 base; J trimming: 0 bases; junction bases outside the gene matches: 10. With 60 Vbeta and 13 Jbeta primers, the PCR was carried out. How the authors handled the data: Unique TCR beta chains totaled some 80 million in a later count, with about 11 million of them shared. TCRdb keeps only in-frame clones here, not all; method: immunoSEQ multiplex PCR. The V and J calls and clone size are taken from that table; D and trimming were inferred from the DNA. The sample has roughly 110,000 clones; 74% are singletons. For this clone: The antigen remains undetermined.

The donors, nominally healthy at sampling, likely had unrecorded immune exposures. The chain couples TRBV7-8 to TRBJ2-7; TRBD2 matches 9 bases. Material: PBMCs. This TCR was sampled from a man between 25 and 39 years old in good health and CMV-seropositive. In nucleotides, the CDR3 is TGTGCCAGCAGCTTAGGGGTTAGCGGGGGCTGGAGCTCCTACGAGCAGTACTTC. Its translation: CASSLGVSGGWSSYEQYF.